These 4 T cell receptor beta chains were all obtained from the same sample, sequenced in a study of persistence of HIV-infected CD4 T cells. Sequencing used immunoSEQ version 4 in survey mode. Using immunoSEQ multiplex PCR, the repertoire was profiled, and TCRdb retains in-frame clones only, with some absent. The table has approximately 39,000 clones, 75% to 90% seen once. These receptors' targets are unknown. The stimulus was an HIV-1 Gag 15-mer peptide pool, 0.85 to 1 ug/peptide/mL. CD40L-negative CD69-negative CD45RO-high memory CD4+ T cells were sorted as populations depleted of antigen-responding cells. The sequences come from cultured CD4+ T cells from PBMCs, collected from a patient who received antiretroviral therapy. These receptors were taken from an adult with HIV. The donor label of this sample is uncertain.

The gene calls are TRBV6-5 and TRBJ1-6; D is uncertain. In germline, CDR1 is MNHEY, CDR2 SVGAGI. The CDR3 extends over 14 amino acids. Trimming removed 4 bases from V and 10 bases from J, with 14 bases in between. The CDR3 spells CASSSGQWESPLHF. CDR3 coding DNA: TGTGCCAGCAGTTCGGGCCAGTGGGAGTCACCCCTCCACTTT.

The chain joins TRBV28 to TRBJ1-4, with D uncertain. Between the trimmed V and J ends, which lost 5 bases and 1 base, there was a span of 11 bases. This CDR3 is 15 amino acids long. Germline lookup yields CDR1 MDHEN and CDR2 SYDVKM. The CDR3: CASSAPQLTNEKLFF. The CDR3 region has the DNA TGTGCCAGCAGTGCGCCACAGCTAACTAATGAAAAACTGTTTTTT. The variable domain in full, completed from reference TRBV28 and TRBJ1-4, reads DVKVTQSSRYLVKRTGEKVFLECVQDMDHENMFWYRQDPGLGLRLIYFSYDVKMKEKGDIPEGYSVSREKKERFSLILESASTNQTSMYLCASSAPQLTNEKLFFGSGTQLSVL.

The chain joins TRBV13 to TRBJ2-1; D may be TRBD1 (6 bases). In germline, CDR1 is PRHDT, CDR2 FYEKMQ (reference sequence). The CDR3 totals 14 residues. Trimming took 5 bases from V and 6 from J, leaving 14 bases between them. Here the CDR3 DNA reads TGTGCCAGCAGCATCCTACAGGGAAGCAATGAGCAGTTCTTC. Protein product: CASSILQGSNEQFF.

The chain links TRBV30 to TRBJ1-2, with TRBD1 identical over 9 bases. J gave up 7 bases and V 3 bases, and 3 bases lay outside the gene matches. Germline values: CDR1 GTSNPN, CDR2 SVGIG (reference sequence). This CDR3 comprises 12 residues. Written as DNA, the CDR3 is TGTGCCTGGAGCCTGACAGGGGGTGGCTACACCTTC. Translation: CAWSLTGGGYTF.